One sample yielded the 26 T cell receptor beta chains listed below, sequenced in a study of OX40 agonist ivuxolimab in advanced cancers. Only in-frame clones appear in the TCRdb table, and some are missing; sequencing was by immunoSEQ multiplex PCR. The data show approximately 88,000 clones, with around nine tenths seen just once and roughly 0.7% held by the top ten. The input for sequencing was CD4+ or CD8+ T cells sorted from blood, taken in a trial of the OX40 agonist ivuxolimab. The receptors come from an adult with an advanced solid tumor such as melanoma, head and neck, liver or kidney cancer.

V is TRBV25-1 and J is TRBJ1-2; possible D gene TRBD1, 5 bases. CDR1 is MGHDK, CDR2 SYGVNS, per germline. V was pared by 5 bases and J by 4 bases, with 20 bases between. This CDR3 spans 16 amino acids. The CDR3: CASSQSWQGELYGYTF. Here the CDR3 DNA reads TGTGCCAGCAGTCAAAGTTGGCAGGGAGAGCTCTATGGCTACACCTTC.

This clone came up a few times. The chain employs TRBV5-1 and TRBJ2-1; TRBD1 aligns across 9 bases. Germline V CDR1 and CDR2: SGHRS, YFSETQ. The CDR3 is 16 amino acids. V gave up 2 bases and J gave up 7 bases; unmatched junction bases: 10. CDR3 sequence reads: CASSFLAGTGLNEQFF. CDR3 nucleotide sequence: TGCGCCAGCAGCTTTCTGGCCGGGACAGGGTTGAATGAGCAGTTCTTC.

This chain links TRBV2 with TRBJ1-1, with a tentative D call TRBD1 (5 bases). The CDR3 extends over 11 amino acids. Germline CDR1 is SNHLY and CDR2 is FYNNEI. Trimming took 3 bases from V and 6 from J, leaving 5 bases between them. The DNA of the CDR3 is TGTGCCAGCAGTGACAGGGCTGAAGCTTTCTTT. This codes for CASSDRAEAFF.

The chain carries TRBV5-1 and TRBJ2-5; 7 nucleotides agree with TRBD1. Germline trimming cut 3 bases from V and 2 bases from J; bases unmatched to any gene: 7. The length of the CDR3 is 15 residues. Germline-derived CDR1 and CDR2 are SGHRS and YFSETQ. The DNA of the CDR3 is TGCGCCAGCAGCTCCAATCCGGGACAGCAAGAGACCCAGTACTTC. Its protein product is CASSSNPGQQETQYF. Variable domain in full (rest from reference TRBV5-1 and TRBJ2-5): KAGVTQTPRYLIKTRGQQVTLSCSPISGHRSVSWYQQTPGQGLQFLFEYFSETQRNKGNFPGRFSGRQFSNSRSEMNVSTLELGDSALYLCASSSNPGQQETQYFGPGTRLLVL.

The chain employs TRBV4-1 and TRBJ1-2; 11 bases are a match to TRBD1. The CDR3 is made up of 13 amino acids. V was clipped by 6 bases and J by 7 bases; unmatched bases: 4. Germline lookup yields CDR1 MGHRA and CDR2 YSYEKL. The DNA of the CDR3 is TGCGCCAGCAGTCTTGGGACAGGGGGTGGCTACACCTTC. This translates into CASSLGTGGGYTF.

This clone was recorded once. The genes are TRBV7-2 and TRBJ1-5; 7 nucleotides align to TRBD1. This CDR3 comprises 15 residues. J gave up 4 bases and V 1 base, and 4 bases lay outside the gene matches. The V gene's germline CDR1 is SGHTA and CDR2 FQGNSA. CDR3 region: CASSLVTGQNQPQHF. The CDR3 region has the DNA TGTGCCAGCAGCTTAGTTACGGGACAGAATCAGCCCCAGCATTTT. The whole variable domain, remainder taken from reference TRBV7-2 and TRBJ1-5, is GAGVSQSPSNKVTEKGKDVELRCDPISGHTALYWYRQSLGQGLEFLIYFQGNSAPDKSGLPSDRFSAERTGGSVSTLTIQRTQQEDSAVYLCASSLVTGQNQPQHFGDGTRLSIL.

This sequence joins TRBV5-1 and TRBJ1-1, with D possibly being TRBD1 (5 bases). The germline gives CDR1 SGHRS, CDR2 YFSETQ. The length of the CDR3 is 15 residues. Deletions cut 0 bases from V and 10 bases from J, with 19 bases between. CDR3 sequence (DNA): TGCGCCAGCAGCTTGGGAGTGGGGCAGGGTTCGGTAGCTTTCTTT. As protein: CASSLGVGQGSVAFF.

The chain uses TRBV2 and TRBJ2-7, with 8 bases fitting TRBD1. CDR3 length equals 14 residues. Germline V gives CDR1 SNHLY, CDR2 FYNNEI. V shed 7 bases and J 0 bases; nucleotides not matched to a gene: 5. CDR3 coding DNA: TGTGCCAGCATTCGACAGGGGACCTCCTACGAGCAGTACTTC. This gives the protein CASIRQGTSYEQYF.

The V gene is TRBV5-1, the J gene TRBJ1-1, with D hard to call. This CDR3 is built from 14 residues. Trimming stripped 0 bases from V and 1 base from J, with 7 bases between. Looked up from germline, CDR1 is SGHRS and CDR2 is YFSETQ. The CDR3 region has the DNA TGCGCCAGCAGCTTGGGACCGCCGAACACTGAAGCTTTCTTT. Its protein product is CASSLGPPNTEAFF.

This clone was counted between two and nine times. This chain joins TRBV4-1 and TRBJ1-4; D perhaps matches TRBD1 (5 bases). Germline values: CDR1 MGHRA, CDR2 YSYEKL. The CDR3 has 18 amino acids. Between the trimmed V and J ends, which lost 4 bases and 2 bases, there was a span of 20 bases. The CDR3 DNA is TGCGCCAGCAGCCCTACCGGGGCCAGGGAGGCGACTAATGAAAAACTGTTTTTT. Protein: CASSPTGAREATNEKLFF.

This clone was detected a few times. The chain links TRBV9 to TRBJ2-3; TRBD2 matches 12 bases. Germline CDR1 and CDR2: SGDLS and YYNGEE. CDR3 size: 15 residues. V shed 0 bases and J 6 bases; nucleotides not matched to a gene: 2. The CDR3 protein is CASSVGLAGGDTQYF. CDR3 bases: TGTGCCAGCAGCGTAGGGCTAGCGGGAGGGGATACGCAGTATTTT.

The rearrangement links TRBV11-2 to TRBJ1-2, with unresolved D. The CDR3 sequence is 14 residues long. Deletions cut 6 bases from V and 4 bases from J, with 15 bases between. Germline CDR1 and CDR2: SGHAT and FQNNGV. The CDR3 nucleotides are TGTGCCAGCAGTAATCTCGAAGCTGCCTATGGCTACACCTTC. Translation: CASSNLEAAYGYTF.

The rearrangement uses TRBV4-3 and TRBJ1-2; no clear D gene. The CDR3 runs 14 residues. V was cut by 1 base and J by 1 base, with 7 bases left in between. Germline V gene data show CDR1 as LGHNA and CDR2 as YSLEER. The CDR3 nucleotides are TGCGCCAGCAGCCAAGGACGCTTTAACTATGGCTACACCTTC. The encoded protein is CASSQGRFNYGYTF.

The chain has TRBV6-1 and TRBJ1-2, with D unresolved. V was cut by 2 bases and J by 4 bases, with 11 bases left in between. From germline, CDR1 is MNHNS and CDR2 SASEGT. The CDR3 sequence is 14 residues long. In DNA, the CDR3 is TGTGCCAGCAGTGAAACTTTGGGATCCTATGGCTACACCTTC. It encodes CASSETLGSYGYTF.

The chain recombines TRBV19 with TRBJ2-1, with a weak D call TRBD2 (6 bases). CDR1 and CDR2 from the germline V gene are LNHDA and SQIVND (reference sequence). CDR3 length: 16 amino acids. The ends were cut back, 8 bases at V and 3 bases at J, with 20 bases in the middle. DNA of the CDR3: TGTGCCAGTGGTAGCAGGCGGGATGGGGGCTACAATGAGCAGTTCTTC. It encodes CASGSRRDGGYNEQFF.

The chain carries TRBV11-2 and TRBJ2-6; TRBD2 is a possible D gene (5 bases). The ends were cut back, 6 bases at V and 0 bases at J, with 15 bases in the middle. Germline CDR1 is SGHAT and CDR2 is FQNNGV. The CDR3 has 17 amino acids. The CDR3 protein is CASRTWAGGSGANVLTF. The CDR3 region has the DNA TGTGCCAGCAGAACCTGGGCGGGTGGCTCTGGGGCCAACGTCCTGACTTTC. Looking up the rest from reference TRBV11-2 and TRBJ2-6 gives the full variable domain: EAGVAQSPRYKIIEKRQSVAFWCNPISGHATLYWYQQILGQGPKLLIQFQNNGVVDDSQLPKDRFSAERLKGVDSTLKIQPAKLEDSAVYLCASRTWAGGSGANVLTFGAGSRLTVL.

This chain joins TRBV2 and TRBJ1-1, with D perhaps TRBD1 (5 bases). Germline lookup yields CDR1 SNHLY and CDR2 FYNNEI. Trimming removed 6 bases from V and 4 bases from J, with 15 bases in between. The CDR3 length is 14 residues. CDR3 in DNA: TGTGCCAGCAGAGACTCAGGGTGGAGCACTGAAGCTTTCTTT. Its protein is CASRDSGWSTEAFF.

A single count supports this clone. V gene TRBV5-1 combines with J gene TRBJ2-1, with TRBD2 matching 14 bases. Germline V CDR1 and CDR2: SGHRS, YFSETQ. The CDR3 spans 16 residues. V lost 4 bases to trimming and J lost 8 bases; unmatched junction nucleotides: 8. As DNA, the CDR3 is TGCGCCAGCAGCCCAGGGACTAGCGGGAGTATCGATGAGCAGTTCTTC. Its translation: CASSPGTSGSIDEQFF.

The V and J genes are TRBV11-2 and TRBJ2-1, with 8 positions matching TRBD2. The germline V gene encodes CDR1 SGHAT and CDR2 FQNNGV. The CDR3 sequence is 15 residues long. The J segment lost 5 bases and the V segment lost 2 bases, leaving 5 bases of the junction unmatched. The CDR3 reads CASSLLSGGDNEQFF. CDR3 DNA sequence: TGTGCCAGCAGCTTATTGTCCGGGGGGGACAATGAGCAGTTCTTC.

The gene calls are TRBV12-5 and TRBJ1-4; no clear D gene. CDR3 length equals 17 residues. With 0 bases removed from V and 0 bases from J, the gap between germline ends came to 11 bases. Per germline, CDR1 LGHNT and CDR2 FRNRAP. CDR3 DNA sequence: TGTGCTAGTGGTTTGGTACTTGGCTATGCAACTAATGAAAAACTGTTTTTT. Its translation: CASGLVLGYATNEKLFF.

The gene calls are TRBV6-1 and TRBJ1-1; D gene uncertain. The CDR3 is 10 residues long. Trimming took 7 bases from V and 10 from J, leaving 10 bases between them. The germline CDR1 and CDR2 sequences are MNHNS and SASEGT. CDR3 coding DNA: TGTGCCAGCAAATTTGGTATAGCTTTCTTT. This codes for CASKFGIAFF.

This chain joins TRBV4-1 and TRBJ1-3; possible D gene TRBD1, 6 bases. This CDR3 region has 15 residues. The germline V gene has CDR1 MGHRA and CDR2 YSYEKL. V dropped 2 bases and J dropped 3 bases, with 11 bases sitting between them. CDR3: CASSQLRGGGNTIYF. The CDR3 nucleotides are TGCGCCAGCAGCCAACTAAGGGGGGGTGGAAACACCATATATTTT.

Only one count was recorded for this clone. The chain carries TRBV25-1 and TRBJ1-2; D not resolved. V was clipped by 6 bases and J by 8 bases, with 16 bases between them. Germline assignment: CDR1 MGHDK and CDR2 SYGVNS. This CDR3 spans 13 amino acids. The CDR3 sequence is CASSPPWGYGYTF. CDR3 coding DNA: TGTGCCAGCAGCCCCCCCTGGGGTTACGGCTACACCTTC.

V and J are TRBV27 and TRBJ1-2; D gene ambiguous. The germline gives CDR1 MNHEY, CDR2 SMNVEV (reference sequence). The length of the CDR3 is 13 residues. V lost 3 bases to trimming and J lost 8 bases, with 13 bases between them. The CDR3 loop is CASSFGSGWGYTF. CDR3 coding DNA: TGTGCCAGCAGTTTCGGGAGCGGGTGGGGCTACACCTTC.

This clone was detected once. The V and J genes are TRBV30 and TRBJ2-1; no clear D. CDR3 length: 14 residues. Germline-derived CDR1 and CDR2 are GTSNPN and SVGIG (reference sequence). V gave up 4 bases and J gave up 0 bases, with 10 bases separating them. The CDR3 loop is CAWKDGRSYNEQFF. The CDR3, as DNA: TGTGCCTGGAAGGACGGACGCTCCTACAATGAGCAGTTCTTC.

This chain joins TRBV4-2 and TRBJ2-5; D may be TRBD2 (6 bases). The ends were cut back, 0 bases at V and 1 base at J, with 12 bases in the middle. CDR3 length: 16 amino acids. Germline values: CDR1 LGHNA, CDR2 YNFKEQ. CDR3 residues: CASSQEPGTSQETQYF. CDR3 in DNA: TGTGCCAGCAGCCAAGAACCCGGGACTTCCCAAGAGACCCAGTACTTC.